This T cell receptor (beta chain) was recorded in a study of shared T cell receptors in the human thymus. The repertoire was sequenced with immunoSEQ multiplex PCR; TCRdb's copy has only in-frame clones and lacks some. This sample has 640,000 or so clones; more than 70% occur once, and the top ten carry 0.0094%. This clone was seen a handful of times. Another study also made use of these data, one on human thymus T cells. In that study: Donor material was obtained from healthy Finnish infants undergoing corrective surgery for congenital heart defects. Thymic resections from corrective heart surgery supplied the tissue. Biased V and J segment usage appeared in thymus and peripheral blood. Related research examined unrelated individuals and reported that their thymic repertoires overlapped highly.

The clonotype originates from a boy in the first two years of life with a congenital heart defect. The sample was thymocytes.

The CDR3 spells CASSRERTGYNGYTF. The DNA for the CDR3 is TGTGCCAGCAGTCGCGAGCGGACAGGTTACAATGGCTACACCTTC. This sequence joins TRBV28 and TRBJ1-2; TRBD1 matches at 7 bases. The CDR3 loop spans 15 amino acids. Germline CDR1 is MDHEN and CDR2 is SYDVKM. V shed 5 bases, J shed 6 bases, and the junction held 12 bases outside the gene matches.